This T cell receptor (beta chain) stems from a study of T cells in Graves' hyperthyroidism and ophthalmopathy. Study conclusions and caveats: Also found in blood were most expanded thyroid clonotypes above 0.001.

This clonotype was observed at least ten times. Its antigen is not known. Authors of the study amplified TCR beta CDR3 regions from RNA transcripts. The HTBI set primed first-round TCR CDR3 RT-PCR. TCRdb ran MiXCR on the multiplex PCR reads and lists one entry per CDR3 protein. The top ten hold around 10% of the sample, which has roughly 380,000 distinct CDR3 sequences, over 11% seen once. The J segment lost 2 bases and the V segment lost 4 bases, leaving 14 bases of the junction unmatched. The CDR3 has 19 residues. Germline CDR1 SGHRS, CDR2 YFSETQ. Patients with uncontrolled infections, other autoimmune diseases, pregnancy or lactation were excluded. Cells are PBMCs isolated from about 10 ml of fresh blood.

The specimen sequenced was blood. V is TRBV5-1 and J is TRBJ2-7, with 14 bases lining up with TRBD2. The sequence was obtained from a woman aged 55-75 years with Graves' hyperthyroidism. Here the CDR3 reads CASSMKPATSGRGTYEQYF. The CDR3 coding sequence is TGCGCCAGCAGCATGAAACCAGCGACTAGCGGGAGGGGGACCTACGAGCAGTACTTC.